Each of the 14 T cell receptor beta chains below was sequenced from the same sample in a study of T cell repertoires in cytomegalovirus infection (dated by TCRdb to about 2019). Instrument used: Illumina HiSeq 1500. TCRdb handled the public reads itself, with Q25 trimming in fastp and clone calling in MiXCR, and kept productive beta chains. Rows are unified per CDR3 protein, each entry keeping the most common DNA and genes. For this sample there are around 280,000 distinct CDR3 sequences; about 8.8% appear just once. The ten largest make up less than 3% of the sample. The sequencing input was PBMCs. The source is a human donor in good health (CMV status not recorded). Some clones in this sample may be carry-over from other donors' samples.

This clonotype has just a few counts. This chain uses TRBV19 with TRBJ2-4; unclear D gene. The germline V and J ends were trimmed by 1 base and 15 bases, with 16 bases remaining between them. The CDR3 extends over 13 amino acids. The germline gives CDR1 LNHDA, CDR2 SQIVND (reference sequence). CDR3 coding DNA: TGTGCCAGTAGTATAGGAAAAGGGAATTTAGGGTACTTC. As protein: CASSIGKGNLGYF.

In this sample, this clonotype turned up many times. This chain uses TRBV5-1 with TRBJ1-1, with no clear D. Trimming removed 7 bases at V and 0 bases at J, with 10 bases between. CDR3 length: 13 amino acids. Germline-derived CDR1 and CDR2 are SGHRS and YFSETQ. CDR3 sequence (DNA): TGCGCCAGCGGTTTCGGGTTGAACACTGAAGCTTTCTTT. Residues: CASGFGLNTEAFF.

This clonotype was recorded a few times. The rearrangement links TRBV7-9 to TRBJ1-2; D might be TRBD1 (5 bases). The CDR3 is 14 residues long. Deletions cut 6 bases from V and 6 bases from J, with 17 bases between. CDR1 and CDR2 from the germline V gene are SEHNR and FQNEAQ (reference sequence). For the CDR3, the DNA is TGTGCCAGCAGAAGGCAGCAGGACAATCATGGCTACACCTTC. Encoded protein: CASRRQQDNHGYTF.

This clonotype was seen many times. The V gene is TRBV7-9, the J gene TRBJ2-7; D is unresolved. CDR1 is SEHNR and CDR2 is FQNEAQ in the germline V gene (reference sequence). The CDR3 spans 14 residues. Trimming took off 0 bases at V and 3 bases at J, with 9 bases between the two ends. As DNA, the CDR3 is TGTGCCAGCAGCTTAGCGCCTCCAGTCTACGAGCAGTACTTC. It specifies CASSLAPPVYEQYF.

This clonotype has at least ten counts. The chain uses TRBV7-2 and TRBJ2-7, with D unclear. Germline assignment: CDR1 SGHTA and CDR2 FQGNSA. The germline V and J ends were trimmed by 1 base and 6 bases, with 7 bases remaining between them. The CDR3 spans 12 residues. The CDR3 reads CASSLEIGEQYF. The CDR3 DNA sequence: TGTGCCAGCAGCTTAGAGATAGGCGAGCAGTACTTC.

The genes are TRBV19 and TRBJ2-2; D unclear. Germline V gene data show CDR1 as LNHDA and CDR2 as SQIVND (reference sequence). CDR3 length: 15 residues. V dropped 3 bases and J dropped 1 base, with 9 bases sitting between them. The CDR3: CASSMGRENTGELFF. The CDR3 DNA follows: TGTGCCAGTAGTATGGGAAGGGAGAACACCGGGGAGCTGTTTTTT.

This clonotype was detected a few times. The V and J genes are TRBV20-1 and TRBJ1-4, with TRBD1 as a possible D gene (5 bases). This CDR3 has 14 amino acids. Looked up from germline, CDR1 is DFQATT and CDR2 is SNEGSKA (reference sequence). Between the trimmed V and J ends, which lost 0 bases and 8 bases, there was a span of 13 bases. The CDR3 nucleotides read TGCAGTGCTAGAGATCTGGGGCGCGAAGAAAAACTGTTTTTT. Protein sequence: CSARDLGREEKLFF.

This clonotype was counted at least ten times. Here the CDR3 reads CASSNIGQGATEAFF. The CDR3 DNA reads as TGTGCCAGTAGTAACATTGGACAGGGGGCCACTGAAGCTTTCTTT. The rearrangement joins TRBV19 to TRBJ1-1; 11 bases agree with TRBD1. Per germline, CDR1 LNHDA and CDR2 SQIVND (reference sequence). V trimming: 4 bases; J trimming: 4 bases; junction bases outside the gene matches: 5. CDR3 length: 15 amino acids.

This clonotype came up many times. This CDR3 is CASSFHIILTGAYEQYV. DNA for the CDR3: TGTGCCAGCAGCTTCCACATCATTCTGACAGGGGCTTACGAGCAGTACGTC. The gene calls are TRBV5-5 and TRBJ2-7; the match to TRBD1 covers 8 bases. Germline V CDR1 and CDR2: SGHKS, YYEKEE (reference sequence). CDR3 length: 17 amino acids. V shed 2 bases and J 4 bases; nucleotides not matched to a gene: 14.

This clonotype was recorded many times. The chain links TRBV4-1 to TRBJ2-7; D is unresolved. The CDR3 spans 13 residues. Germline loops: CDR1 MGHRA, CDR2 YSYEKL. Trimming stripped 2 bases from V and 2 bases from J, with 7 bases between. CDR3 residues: CASSQNLAYEQYF. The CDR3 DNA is TGCGCCAGCAGCCAAAATCTAGCCTACGAGCAGTACTTC.

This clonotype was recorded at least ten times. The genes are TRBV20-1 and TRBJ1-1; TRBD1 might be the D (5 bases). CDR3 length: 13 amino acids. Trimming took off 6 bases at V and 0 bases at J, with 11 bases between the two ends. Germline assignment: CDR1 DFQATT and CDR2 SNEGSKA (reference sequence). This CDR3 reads CSARRGLNTEAFF. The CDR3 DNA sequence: TGCAGTGCCCGAAGGGGTCTGAACACTGAAGCTTTCTTT.

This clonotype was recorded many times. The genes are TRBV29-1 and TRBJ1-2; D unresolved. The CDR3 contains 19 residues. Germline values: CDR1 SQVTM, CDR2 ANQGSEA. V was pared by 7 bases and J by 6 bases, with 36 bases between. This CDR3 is CSDPPWREIRQPKPDGYTF. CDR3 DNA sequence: TGCAGCGATCCCCCATGGCGGGAGATAAGGCAACCCAAACCTGATGGCTACACCTTC.

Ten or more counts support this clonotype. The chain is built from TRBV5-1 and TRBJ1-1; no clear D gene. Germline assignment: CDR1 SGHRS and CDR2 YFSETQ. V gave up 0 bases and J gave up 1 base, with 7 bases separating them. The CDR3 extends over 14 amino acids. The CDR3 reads CASSLEVQNTEAFF. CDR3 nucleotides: TGCGCCAGCAGCTTGGAAGTACAGAACACTGAAGCTTTCTTT.

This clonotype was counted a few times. The DNA for the CDR3 is TGTGCCAGCAGTTTTTCCGCGACCAAAAACATTCAGTACTTC. Translation: CASSFSATKNIQYF. The rearrangement joins TRBV28 to TRBJ2-4, with D uncertain. Germline V CDR1 and CDR2: MDHEN, SYDVKM. The V and J ends lost 3 bases and 2 bases respectively, with 8 bases between them. This CDR3 has 14 residues.